This T cell receptor beta chain was sequenced for a study of molecular identifiers for immune sequencing clone quantification. TCRdb re-analysed the PCR reads in MiXCR, keeping a single row per CDR3 protein. This table holds about 330,000 distinct CDR3 sequences, 24% found once. The CDR3 is made up of 15 amino acids. Germline values: CDR1 PRHDT, CDR2 FYEKMQ (reference sequence). The V end was cut by 4 bases, the J end by 3 bases, with 16 bases between. Sample: naive CD8+ T cells from blood, with Jurkat cell RNA spiked in. The sample's subset: FACS-sorted CD8+CD4-CCR7+CD45RA+ naive T cells. The rearrangement uses TRBV13 and TRBJ2-7, with a tentative D call TRBD1 (6 bases). The TCR was taken from a human donor in good health. Some libraries in this study had Jurkat cell RNA spiked in. CDR3 region: CASSSSTGPHYEQYF. Here the CDR3 DNA reads TGTGCCAGCAGCTCGTCGACAGGACCACACTACGAGCAGTACTTC.